These T cell receptor beta chains were read from a single sample in a study of naive and memory T cell subsets. TCRdb independently ran MiXCR on the UMI-ligation and nested PCR reads; one entry per CDR3 protein. The sample yields tens of thousands of distinct CDR3 sequences, about 18% seen once. The specimen was effector memory CD4+ T cells from blood. The origin of the receptors is a human donor in good health. Each CDR3 is given with its conserved first and last residue. The D gene is left open where the match is weak. Part of the rows lack a size; the others show once, few, many or a class for expanded clones.

cdr3_aa,cdr3_nt,clone_size,d_call,j_call,v_call
CASSLETPGKQYF,TGCGCCAGCAGCTTGGAGACCCCAGGCAAGCAGTACTTC,-,-,TRBJ2-7,TRBV5-1
CASSEYGSNTQYF,TGTGCCAGCAGTGAATATGGGTCGAATACGCAGTATTTT,-,-,TRBJ2-3,TRBV25-1
CASSFAGREAFF,TGTGCCAGCAGCTTTGCCGGCAGGGAAGCTTTCTTT,few,-,TRBJ1-1,TRBV7-8
CASSLTPSSTDTQYF,TGTGCCAGCAGCTTAACCCCTAGTAGCACAGATACGCAGTATTTT,medium-sized,-,TRBJ2-3,TRBV7-3
CSARDGQAINQPQHF,TGCAGTGCTAGAGATGGGCAGGCGATCAATCAGCCCCAGCATTTT,medium-sized,-,TRBJ1-5,TRBV20-1
CASSEQRPGNEQYF,TGTGCCAGCAGTGAACAGCGCCCCGGGAACGAGCAGTACTTC,-,-,TRBJ2-7,TRBV25-1
CSAKISTNEKLFF,TGCAGTGCCAAAATATCAACTAATGAAAAACTGTTTTTT,many,-,TRBJ1-4,TRBV20-1
CASRTDRMNGYTF,TGTGCCAGCAGGACGGACAGGATGAATGGCTACACCTTC,many,TRBD1,TRBJ1-2,TRBV28
CASSLTGVGYMNTEAFF,TGTGCCAGCAGTCTAACAGGGGTTGGTTATATGAACACTGAAGCTTTCTTT,many,TRBD1,TRBJ1-1,TRBV27
CASSLGGQRLKSTEAFF,TGTGCCAGCAGCCTGGGGGGACAGCGACTTAAGAGTACTGAAGCTTTCTTT,-,TRBD1,TRBJ1-1,TRBV7-8
CATSRDRTWQETQYF,TGTGCCACCAGCAGAGATAGGACCTGGCAAGAGACCCAGTACTTC,-,-,TRBJ2-5,TRBV15
CASSLGYRIDEQFF,TGTGCCAGCAGCTTAGGTTACAGGATCGATGAGCAGTTCTTC,few,-,TRBJ2-1,TRBV11-2
CASSLTDTQYF,TGCGCCAGCTCTCTCACAGATACGCAGTATTTT,few,-,TRBJ2-3,TRBV5-1
CSAGTVYSNQPQHF,TGCAGTGCAGGGACAGTTTATAGCAATCAGCCCCAGCATTTT,-,TRBD1,TRBJ1-5,TRBV20-1
CSALRRGEGGTEAFF,TGCAGTGCTTTAAGGCGGGGGGAGGGGGGCACTGAAGCTTTCTTT,-,-,TRBJ1-1,TRBV20-1
CASSPGQGPARRTDTQYF,TGTGCCAGCAGTCCGGGACAGGGGCCTGCGAGGCGCACAGATACGCAGTATTTT,-,TRBD1,TRBJ2-3,TRBV6-2/TRBV6-3
CASSWGTGLGETQYF,TGTGCCAGCAGTTGGGGAACAGGGCTTGGGGAGACCCAGTACTTC,-,-,TRBJ2-5,TRBV27